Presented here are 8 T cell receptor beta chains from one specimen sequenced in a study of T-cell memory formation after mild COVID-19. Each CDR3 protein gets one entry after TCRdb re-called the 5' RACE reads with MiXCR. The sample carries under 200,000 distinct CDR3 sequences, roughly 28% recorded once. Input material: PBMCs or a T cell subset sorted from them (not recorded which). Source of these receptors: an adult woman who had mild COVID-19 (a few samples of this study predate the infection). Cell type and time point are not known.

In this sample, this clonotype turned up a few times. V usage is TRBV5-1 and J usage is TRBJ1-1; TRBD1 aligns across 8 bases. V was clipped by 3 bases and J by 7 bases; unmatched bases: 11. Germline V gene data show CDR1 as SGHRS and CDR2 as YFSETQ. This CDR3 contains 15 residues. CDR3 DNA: TGCGCCAGCAGCTCCAACCCTAACGGACAGGGTGAAGCTTTCTTT. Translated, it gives CASSSNPNGQGEAFF.

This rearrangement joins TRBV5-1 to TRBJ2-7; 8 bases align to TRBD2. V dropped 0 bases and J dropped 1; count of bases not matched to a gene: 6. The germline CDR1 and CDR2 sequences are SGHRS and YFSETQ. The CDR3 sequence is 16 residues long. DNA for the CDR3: TGCGCCAGCAGCTTGGCGCCCGGGGGGGCGTCCTACGAGCAGTACTTC. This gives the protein CASSLAPGGASYEQYF.

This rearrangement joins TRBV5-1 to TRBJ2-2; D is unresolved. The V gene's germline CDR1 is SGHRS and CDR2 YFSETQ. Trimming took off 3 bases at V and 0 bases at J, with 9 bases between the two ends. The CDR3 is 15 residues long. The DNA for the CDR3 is TGCGCCAGCAGCTGGGCGCCTTCGAACACCGGGGAGCTGTTTTTT. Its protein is CASSWAPSNTGELFF.

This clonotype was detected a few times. The chain's CDR3 is CASSPTWTTPYNEQFF. In nucleotides, the CDR3 is TGTGCCAGCAGCCCAACCTGGACTACTCCCTACAATGAGCAGTTCTTC. The gene calls are TRBV7-9 and TRBJ2-1; TRBD2 might be the D (6 bases). The CDR3 totals 16 residues. V lost 5 bases, J lost 2 bases, and 16 bases lay in between. Per germline, CDR1 SEHNR and CDR2 FQNEAQ (reference sequence).

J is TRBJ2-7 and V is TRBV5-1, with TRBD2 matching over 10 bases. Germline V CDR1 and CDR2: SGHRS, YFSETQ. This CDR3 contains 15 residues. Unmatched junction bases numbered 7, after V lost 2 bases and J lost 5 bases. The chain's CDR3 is CASSLRTLAGDEQYF. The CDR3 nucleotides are TGCGCCAGCAGCTTAAGAACCCTAGCGGGAGACGAGCAGTACTTC.

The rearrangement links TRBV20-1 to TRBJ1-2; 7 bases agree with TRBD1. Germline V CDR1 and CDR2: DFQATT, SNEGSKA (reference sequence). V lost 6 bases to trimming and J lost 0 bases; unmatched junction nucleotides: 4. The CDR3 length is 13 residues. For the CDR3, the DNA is TGCAGTGCAGTGGACAGGTCTAACTATGGCTACACCTTC. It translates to CSAVDRSNYGYTF.

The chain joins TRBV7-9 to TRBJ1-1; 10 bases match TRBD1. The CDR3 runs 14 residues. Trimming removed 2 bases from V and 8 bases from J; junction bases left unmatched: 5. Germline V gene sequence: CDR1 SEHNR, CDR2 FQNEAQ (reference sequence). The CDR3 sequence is CASSLTGQGEEAFF. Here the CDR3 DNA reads TGTGCCAGCAGCTTAACAGGACAGGGGGAAGAAGCTTTCTTT.

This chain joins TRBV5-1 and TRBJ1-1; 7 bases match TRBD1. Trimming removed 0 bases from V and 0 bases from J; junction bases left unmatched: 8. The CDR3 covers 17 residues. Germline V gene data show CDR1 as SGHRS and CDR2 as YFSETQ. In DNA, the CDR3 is TGCGCCAGCAGCTTGGCGGGGAGACAGGGCGTGAACACTGAAGCTTTCTTT. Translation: CASSLAGRQGVNTEAFF.